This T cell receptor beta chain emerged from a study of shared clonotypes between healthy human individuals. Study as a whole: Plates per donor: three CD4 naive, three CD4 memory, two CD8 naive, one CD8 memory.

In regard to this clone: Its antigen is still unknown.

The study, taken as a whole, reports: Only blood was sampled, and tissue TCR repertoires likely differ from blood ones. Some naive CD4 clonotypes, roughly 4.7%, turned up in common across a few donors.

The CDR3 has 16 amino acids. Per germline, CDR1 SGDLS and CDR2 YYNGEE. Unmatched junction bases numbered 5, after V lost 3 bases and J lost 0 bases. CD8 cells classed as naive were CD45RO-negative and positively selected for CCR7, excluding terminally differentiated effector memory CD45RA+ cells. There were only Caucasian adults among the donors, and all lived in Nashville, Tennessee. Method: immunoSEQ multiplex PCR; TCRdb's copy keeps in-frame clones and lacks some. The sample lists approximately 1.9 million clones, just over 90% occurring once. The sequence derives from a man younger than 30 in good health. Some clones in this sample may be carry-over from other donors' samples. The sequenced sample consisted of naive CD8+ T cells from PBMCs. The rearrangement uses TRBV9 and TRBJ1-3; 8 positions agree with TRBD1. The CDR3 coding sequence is TGTGCCAGCAGCGCCCTGACAGGGGCCTCTGGAAACACCATATATTTT. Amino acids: CASSALTGASGNTIYF.